The 21 T cell receptor beta chains below were found in one sample sequenced in a study of OX40 agonist ivuxolimab in advanced cancers. The data were produced by immunoSEQ multiplex PCR, yet TCRdb's version contains in-frame clones alone and is incomplete. The sample holds tens of thousands of clones, about nine tenths seen once. Material: CD4+ or CD8+ T cells sorted from blood, obtained in a trial of the OX40 agonist ivuxolimab. The source is an adult with an advanced solid tumor such as melanoma, head and neck, liver or kidney cancer.

The chain combines TRBV10-3 with TRBJ1-6, with D unclear. CDR3 length: 13 amino acids. Per the germline V gene, CDR1 is ENHRY and CDR2 is SYGVKD. V lost 5 bases to trimming and J lost 8 bases, with 10 bases between them. In nucleotides, the CDR3 is TGTGCCATCAGTTCTACCCCAGATTCACCCCTCCACTTT. Its protein product is CAISSTPDSPLHF.

This clone was seen a few times. The V and J genes are TRBV7-2 and TRBJ1-3, with 8 bases fitting TRBD1. After removal of 5 bases from V and 2 bases from J, the junction contained 5 bases not matched to a gene. The CDR3 totals 15 residues. CDR1 is SGHTA and CDR2 is FQGNSA in the germline V gene. CDR3 coding DNA: TGTGCCAGCAGCCCGGACAGGGCTACTGGAAACACCATATATTTT. Its protein is CASSPDRATGNTIYF. The variable domain in full, with the rest retrieved from reference TRBV7-2 and TRBJ1-3, is GAGVSQSPSNKVTEKGKDVELRCDPISGHTALYWYRQSLGQGLEFLIYFQGNSAPDKSGLPSDRFSAERTGGSVSTLTIQRTQQEDSAVYLCASSPDRATGNTIYFGEGSWLTVV.

The DNA for the CDR3 is TGTGCCAGCAGTTTAAGATCCCTCAATCAGCCCCAGCATTTT. Its protein product is CASSLRSLNQPQHF. The V and J genes are TRBV27 and TRBJ1-5; the D is unclear. The CDR3 sequence is 14 residues long. Trimming removed 2 bases from V and 3 bases from J, with 8 bases in between. The V gene's germline CDR1 is MNHEY and CDR2 SMNVEV (reference sequence).

The chain combines TRBV7-2 with TRBJ2-3, with no clear D. Germline values: CDR1 SGHTA, CDR2 FQGNSA. There are 17 residues in the CDR3. V lost 1 base, J lost 0 bases, and 14 bases lay in between. CDR3 nucleotide sequence: TGTGCCAGCAGCTTAGGTGGTGGGATCACTAGCACAGATACGCAGTATTTT. Translated: CASSLGGGITSTDTQYF. The whole variable domain, remainder taken from reference TRBV7-2 and TRBJ2-3, is GAGVSQSPSNKVTEKGKDVELRCDPISGHTALYWYRQSLGQGLEFLIYFQGNSAPDKSGLPSDRFSAERTGGSVSTLTIQRTQQEDSAVYLCASSLGGGITSTDTQYFGPGTRLTVL.

The chain uses TRBV7-8 and TRBJ2-7; TRBD2 matches 9 bases. This CDR3 contains 16 residues. Germline assignment: CDR1 SGHVS and CDR2 FQNEAQ. V shed 2 bases and J 3 bases; nucleotides not matched to a gene: 8. The CDR3 bases are TGTGCCAGCAGCTTACTGGCTAGCGGGACGTTCTACGAGCAGTACTTC. This sequence encodes CASSLLASGTFYEQYF.

The sample holds a few counts of this clone. J is TRBJ1-6 and V is TRBV11-2; 8 nucleotides agree with TRBD1. Germline V lookup: CDR1 SGHAT, CDR2 FQNNGV. Losses at the gene ends were 5 bases for V and 13 bases for J; bases not matched to a gene: 10. This CDR3 region has 14 residues. CDR3 DNA sequence: TGTGCCAGCAGCAGACGGACAGGGCGGTCGCCCCTCCACTTT. It codes for CASSRRTGRSPLHF.

The rearrangement links TRBV7-2 to TRBJ2-7; 7 bases fit TRBD2. The CDR3 loop spans 15 amino acids. Trimming took 0 bases from V and 1 from J; bases not matched to a gene: 3. Germline CDR1 reads SGHTA; CDR2 reads FQGNSA. CDR3 in amino acids: CASSLAGGLSYEQYF. The CDR3 DNA sequence: TGTGCCAGCAGCTTAGCGGGAGGGCTTTCCTACGAGCAGTACTTC.

The chain joins TRBV19 to TRBJ2-5; D possibly corresponds to TRBD1 (6 bases). The J call could be wrong; TRBJ2-7 is a better fit for the DNA end. Germline loops: CDR1 LNHDA, CDR2 SQIVND (reference sequence). This CDR3 has 13 amino acids. CDR3 DNA: TGTGCCAGTAGTCGTAGGGACACCTACGAGCAGTACTTC. Protein product: CASSRRDTYEQYF.

The chain links TRBV5-1 to TRBJ2-7, with 9 bases identical to TRBD1. Trimming cost V 4 bases and J 5 bases; bases outside gene matches: 7. The CDR3 is made up of 14 amino acids. CDR1 and CDR2 from the germline V gene are SGHRS and YFSETQ. CDR3 bases: TGCGCCAGCAGCGACCGGGACAGGGCCCACGAGCAGTACTTC. Its translation: CASSDRDRAHEQYF.

V is TRBV19 and J is TRBJ1-1; weak D call: TRBD1 (5 bases). V was cut by 3 bases and J by 4 bases, with 18 bases left in between. The CDR3 totals 16 residues. Germline loops: CDR1 LNHDA, CDR2 SQIVND (reference sequence). The CDR3 protein is CASSIPLGGRGTEAFF. In DNA form, the CDR3 reads TGTGCCAGTAGTATTCCGCTGGGGGGTCGAGGCACTGAAGCTTTCTTT.

The genes are TRBV6-5 and TRBJ2-1, with 10 nucleotides matching TRBD2. V was pared by 6 bases and J by 5 bases, with 7 bases of the junction left unmatched. Germline CDR1 reads MNHEY; CDR2 reads SVGAGI. CDR3 length equals 15 residues. DNA of the CDR3: TGTGCCAGCAGGAAACTAGCGGGGACTCACAATGAGCAGTTCTTC. It translates to CASRKLAGTHNEQFF.

This clone came up a few times. V and J are TRBV2 and TRBJ1-2, with 8 bases aligning to TRBD1. Germline V gene lookup returns CDR1 SNHLY and CDR2 FYNNEI. The length of the CDR3 is 14 residues. The trim removed 5 bases at V and 4 bases at J, leaving 6 bases unmatched. CDR3 DNA: TGTGCCAGCAGTCTCGGACAGGGCAGCTATGGCTACACCTTC. Its translation: CASSLGQGSYGYTF.

The DNA of the CDR3 is TGTGCCAGCAGTGTACTCTTGGGAGAAGGCTATGAGCAGTTCTTC. It encodes CASSVLLGEGYEQFF. The chain links TRBV6-1 to TRBJ2-1; the D gene is possibly TRBD2 (5 bases). V was cut by 4 bases and J by 8 bases, with 18 bases left in between. CDR1 and CDR2 from the germline V gene are MNHNS and SASEGT. This CDR3 has 15 residues.

As DNA, the CDR3 is TGTGCCAGCAGCCAATCCCCGGGAGTCAATCAGCCCCAGCATTTT. It yields the protein CASSQSPGVNQPQHF. The V gene is TRBV4-2, the J gene TRBJ1-5, with D uncertain. CDR3 length: 15 amino acids. Germline CDR1 LGHNA, CDR2 YNFKEQ. V was clipped by 2 bases and J by 3 bases, with 11 bases between them.

This clone was detected a few times. The chain combines TRBV11-3 with TRBJ2-1, with 15 positions matching TRBD2. Per germline, CDR1 SGHNT and CDR2 YENEEA. The CDR3 sequence is 18 residues long. V shed 0 bases and J 2 bases; nucleotides not matched to a gene: 2. The CDR3 here is CASSLDGTSGRPYNEQFF. In DNA form, the CDR3 reads TGTGCCAGCAGCTTAGACGGGACTAGCGGGAGGCCCTACAATGAGCAGTTCTTC.

This chain uses TRBV5-1 with TRBJ2-1; tentative D call: TRBD1 (5 bases). The CDR3 covers 15 residues. The germline CDR1 and CDR2 sequences are SGHRS and YFSETQ. The V gene lost 2 bases and the J gene lost 6 bases, with 15 bases spanning the gap. CDR3 loop: CASSLDSAWGNEQFF. Here the CDR3 DNA reads TGCGCCAGCAGCTTAGACAGTGCCTGGGGCAATGAGCAGTTCTTC.

This clone was counted a few times. The chain combines TRBV11-3 with TRBJ2-5; a weak D match, TRBD2 (6 bases). CDR3 size: 12 residues. Trimming removed 3 bases from V and 5 bases from J, with 7 bases in between. Germline CDR1 and CDR2: SGHNT and YENEEA. CDR3 sequence reads: CASSFGGETQYF. CDR3 coding DNA: TGTGCCAGCAGCTTCGGGGGTGAGACCCAGTACTTC.

The chain is built from TRBV6-5 and TRBJ2-7, with TRBD2 matching over 7 bases. V was pared by 7 bases and J by 0 bases, with 9 bases of the junction left unmatched. CDR1 is MNHEY, CDR2 SVGAGI, per germline. The CDR3 covers 15 residues. The DNA for the CDR3 is TGTGCCAGCACCGCTTGGGGGGGGAGCTCCTACGAGCAGTACTTC. Protein product: CASTAWGGSSYEQYF.

The chain uses TRBV10-2 and TRBJ1-6, with TRBD1 matching over 9 bases. CDR3 length: 15 amino acids. With 3 bases clipped from V and 9 bases from J, the junction kept 6 bases outside the gene matches. From germline, CDR1 is WSHSY and CDR2 SAAADI. The CDR3 region is CASSDPGQGTSPLHF. CDR3 bases: TGCGCCAGCAGTGACCCGGGACAGGGCACTTCACCCCTCCACTTT.

The gene calls are TRBV4-1 and TRBJ2-7; 8 nucleotides line up with TRBD2. The CDR3 extends over 15 amino acids. The V gene's germline CDR1 is MGHRA and CDR2 YSYEKL. With V trimmed by 4 bases and J by 3 bases, 8 bases remained unmatched. The CDR3 DNA follows: TGCGCCAGCAGCCCATTACTAGCGGAGGGCTACGAGCAGTACTTC. The encoded protein is CASSPLLAEGYEQYF.

The rearrangement joins TRBV6-6 to TRBJ1-2; 8 nucleotides line up with TRBD1. This CDR3 has 14 residues. V shed 6 bases and J 7 bases; nucleotides not matched to a gene: 10. Germline assignment: CDR1 MNHNY and CDR2 SVGAGI (reference sequence). The CDR3 is CASRQQTGGSGYTF. The CDR3, as DNA: TGTGCCAGCAGACAACAAACAGGGGGAAGTGGCTACACCTTC.